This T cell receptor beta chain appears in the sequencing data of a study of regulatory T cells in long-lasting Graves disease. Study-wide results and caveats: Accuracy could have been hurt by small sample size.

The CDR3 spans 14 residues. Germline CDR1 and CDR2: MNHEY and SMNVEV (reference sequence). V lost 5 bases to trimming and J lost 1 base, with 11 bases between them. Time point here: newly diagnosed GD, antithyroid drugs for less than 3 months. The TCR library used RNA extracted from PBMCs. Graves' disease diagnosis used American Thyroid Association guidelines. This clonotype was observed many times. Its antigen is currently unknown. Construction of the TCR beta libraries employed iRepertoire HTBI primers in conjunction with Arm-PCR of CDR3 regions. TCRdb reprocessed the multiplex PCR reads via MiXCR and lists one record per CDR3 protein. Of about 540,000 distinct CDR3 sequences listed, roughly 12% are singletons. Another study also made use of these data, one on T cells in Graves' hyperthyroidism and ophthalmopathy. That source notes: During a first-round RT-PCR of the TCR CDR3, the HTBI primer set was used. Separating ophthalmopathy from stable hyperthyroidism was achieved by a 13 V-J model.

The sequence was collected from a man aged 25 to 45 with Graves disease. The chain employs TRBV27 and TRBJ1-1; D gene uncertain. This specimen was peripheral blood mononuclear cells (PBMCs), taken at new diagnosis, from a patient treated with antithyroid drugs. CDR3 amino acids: CASSLGYANTEAFF. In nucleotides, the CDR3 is TGTGCCAGCAGTCTCGGATACGCGAACACTGAAGCTTTCTTT.